This T cell receptor (beta chain) was recovered during a study of blood T cell repertoires in COVID-19. Background on the study: Whether acute or convalescent, the COVID-19 samples came from the United States, Italy and Spain.

CDR1 and CDR2 (germline): SGHRS, YFSETQ. The V and J ends lost 0 bases and 5 bases respectively, with 6 bases between them. The CDR3 runs to 13 residues. As handled by the study authors: Reference gene primer amplification yielded estimated nucleated cell counts. Data came from immunoSEQ multiplex PCR; TCRdb stores just in-frame clones and leaves some out. For V, J and clone size, that table is used; D and trimming come from the DNA. The data contain more than 100,000 clones, around 78% of them singletons. The table lists this clone with a few counts. Sequencing was done on a sample of peripheral blood. The V gene is TRBV5-1, the J gene TRBJ1-5, with unresolved D. This receptor was identified in a man aged 70-80 years with acute or convalescent COVID-19. CDR3 protein: CASSLELDQPQHF. The DNA of the CDR3 is TGCGCCAGCAGCTTGGAACTGGATCAGCCCCAGCATTTT. Filled out from reference TRBV5-1 and TRBJ1-5, the complete variable domain reads KAGVTQTPRYLIKTRGQQVTLSCSPISGHRSVSWYQQTPGQGLQFLFEYFSETQRNKGNFPGRFSGRQFSNSRSEMNVSTLELGDSALYLCASSLELDQPQHFGDGTRLSIL.